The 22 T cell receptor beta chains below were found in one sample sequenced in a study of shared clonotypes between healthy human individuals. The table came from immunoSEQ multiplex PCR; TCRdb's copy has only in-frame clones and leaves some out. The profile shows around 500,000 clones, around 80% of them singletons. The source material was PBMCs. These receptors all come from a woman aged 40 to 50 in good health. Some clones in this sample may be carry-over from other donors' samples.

The CDR3 sequence: CASSPNIPGTGLGSPLHF. In DNA form, the CDR3 reads TGTGCCAGCAGCCCCAATATCCCCGGGACAGGGCTTGGTTCACCCCTCCACTTT. The chain joins TRBV5-5 to TRBJ1-6, with 9 bases lining up with TRBD1. V shed 4 bases, J shed 9 bases, and the junction held 17 bases outside the gene matches. This CDR3 spans 18 amino acids. Germline-derived CDR1 and CDR2 are SGHKS and YYEKEE (reference sequence).

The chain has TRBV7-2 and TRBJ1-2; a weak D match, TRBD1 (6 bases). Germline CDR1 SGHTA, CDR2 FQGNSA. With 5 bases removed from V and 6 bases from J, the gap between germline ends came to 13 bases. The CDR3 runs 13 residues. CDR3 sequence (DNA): TGTGCCAGCAGCCCAGACAGGCGTAATGGCTACACCTTC. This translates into CASSPDRRNGYTF.

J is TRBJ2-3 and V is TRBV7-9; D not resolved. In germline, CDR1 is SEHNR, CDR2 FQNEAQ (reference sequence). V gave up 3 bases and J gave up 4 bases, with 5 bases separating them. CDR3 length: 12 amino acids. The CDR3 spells CASSLMSDTQYF. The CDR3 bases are TGTGCCAGCAGCTTGATGTCAGATACGCAGTATTTT.

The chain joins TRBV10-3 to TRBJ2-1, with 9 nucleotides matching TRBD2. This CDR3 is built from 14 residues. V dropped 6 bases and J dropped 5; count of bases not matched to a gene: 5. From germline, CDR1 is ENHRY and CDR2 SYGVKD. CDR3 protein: CAIRERLADNEQFF. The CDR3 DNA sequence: TGTGCCATCAGGGAAAGACTAGCGGACAATGAGCAGTTCTTC.

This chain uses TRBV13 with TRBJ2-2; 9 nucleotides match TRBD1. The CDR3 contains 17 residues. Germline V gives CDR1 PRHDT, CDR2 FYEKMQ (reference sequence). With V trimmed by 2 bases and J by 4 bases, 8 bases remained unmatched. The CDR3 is CASSLKQGALGTGELFF. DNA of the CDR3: TGTGCCAGCAGCTTAAAACAGGGGGCGCTGGGCACCGGGGAGCTGTTTTTT.

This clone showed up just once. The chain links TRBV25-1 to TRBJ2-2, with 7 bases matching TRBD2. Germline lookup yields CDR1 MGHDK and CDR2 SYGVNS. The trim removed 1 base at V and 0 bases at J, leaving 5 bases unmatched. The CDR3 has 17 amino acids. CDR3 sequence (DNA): TGTGCCAGCAGTGAATTGGGAGGGGCACCGAACACCGGGGAGCTGTTTTTT. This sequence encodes CASSELGGAPNTGELFF.

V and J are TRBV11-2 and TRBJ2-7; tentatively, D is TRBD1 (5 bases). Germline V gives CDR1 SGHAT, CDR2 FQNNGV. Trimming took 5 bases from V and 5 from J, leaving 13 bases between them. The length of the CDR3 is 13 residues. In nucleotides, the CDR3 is TGTGCCAGCAGCCGACAGCCAGACCACGAGCAGTACTTC. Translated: CASSRQPDHEQYF.

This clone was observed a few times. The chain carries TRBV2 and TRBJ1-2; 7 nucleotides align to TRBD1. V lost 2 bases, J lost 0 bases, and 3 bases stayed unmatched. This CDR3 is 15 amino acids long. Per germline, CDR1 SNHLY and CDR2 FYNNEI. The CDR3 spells CASSEKQGANYGYTF. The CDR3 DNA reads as TGTGCCAGCAGTGAAAAGCAGGGGGCTAACTATGGCTACACCTTC. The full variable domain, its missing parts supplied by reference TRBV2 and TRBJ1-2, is EPEVTQTPSHQVTQMGQEVILRCVPISNHLYFYWYRQILGQKVEFLVSFYNNEISEKSEIFDDQFSVERPDGSNFTLKIRSTKLEDSAMYFCASSEKQGANYGYTFGSGTRLTVV.

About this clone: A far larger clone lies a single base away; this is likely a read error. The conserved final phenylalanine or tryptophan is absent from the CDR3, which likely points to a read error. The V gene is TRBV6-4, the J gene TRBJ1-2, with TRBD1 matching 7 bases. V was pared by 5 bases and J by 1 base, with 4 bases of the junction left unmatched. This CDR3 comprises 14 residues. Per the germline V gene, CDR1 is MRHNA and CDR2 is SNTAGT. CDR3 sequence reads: CASSRDRSNYGYTS. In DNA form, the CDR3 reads TGTGCCAGCAGTCGGGACAGAAGTAACTATGGCTACACCTCC.

CDR3 sequence (DNA): TGTGCCACAATTAGGACAGGACCCTACGAGCAGTACTTC. Its translation: CATIRTGPYEQYF. This chain joins TRBV2 and TRBJ2-7, with 7 bases that match TRBD1. From germline, CDR1 is SNHLY and CDR2 FYNNEI. CDR3 length: 13 amino acids. V lost 10 bases, J lost 2 bases, and 8 bases stayed unmatched.

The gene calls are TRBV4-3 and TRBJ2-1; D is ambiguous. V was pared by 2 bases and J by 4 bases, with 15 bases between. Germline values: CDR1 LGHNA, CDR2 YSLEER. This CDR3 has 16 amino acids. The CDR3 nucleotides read TGCGCCAGCAGCCAATCCCTAGTAGCCTCGTACAATGAGCAGTTCTTC. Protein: CASSQSLVASYNEQFF.

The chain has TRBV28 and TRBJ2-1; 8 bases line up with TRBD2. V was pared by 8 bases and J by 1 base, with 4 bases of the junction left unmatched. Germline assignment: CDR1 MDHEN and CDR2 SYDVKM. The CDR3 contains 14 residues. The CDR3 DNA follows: TGTGCCAGCTCGAAGCGGGAGTCCTACAATGAGCAGTTCTTC. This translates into CASSKRESYNEQFF.

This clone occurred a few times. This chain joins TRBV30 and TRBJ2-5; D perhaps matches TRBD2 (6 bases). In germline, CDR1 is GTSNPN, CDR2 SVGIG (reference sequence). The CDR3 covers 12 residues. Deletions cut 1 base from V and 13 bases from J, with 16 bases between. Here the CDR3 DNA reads TGTGCCTGGAGTGATTGGCGGGAAAGAACGTACTTC. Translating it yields CAWSDWRERTYF.

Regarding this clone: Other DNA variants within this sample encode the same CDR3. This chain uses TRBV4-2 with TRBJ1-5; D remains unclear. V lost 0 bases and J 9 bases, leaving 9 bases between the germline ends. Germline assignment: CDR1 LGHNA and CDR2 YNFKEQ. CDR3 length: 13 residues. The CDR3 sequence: CASSQDRALPQHF. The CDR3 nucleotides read TGTGCCAGCAGCCAAGACAGAGCCCTGCCCCAGCATTTT.

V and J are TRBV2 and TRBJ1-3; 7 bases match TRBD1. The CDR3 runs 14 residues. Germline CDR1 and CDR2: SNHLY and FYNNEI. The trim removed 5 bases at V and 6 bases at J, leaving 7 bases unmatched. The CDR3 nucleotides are TGTGCCAGCAGTAAACAGGGGTGGGAAAACACCATATATTTT. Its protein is CASSKQGWENTIYF.

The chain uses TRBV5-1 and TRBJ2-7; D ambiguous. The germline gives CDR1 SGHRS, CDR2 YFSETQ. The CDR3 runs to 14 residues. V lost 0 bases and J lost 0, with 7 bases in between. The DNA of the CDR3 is TGCGCCAGCAGCTTGGACCGGCTCTCCTACGAGCAGTACTTC. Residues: CASSLDRLSYEQYF. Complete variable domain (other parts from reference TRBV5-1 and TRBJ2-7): KAGVTQTPRYLIKTRGQQVTLSCSPISGHRSVSWYQQTPGQGLQFLFEYFSETQRNKGNFPGRFSGRQFSNSRSEMNVSTLELGDSALYLCASSLDRLSYEQYFGPGTRLTVT.

CDR3 DNA: TGTGCCACCCTCCGGGATCACACAGATACGCAGTATTTT. Protein: CATLRDHTDTQYF. The rearrangement joins TRBV6-6 to TRBJ2-3; weak D call: TRBD2 (5 bases). CDR1 and CDR2 (germline): MNHNY, SVGAGI (reference sequence). The V and J ends lost 10 bases and 2 bases respectively, with 13 bases between them. The length of the CDR3 is 13 residues.

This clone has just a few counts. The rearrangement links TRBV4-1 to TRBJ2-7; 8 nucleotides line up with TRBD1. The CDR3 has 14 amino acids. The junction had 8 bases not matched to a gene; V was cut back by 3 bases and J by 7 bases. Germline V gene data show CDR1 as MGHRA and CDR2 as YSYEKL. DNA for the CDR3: TGCGCCAGCAGCCATCGAGGACAGGGCTCTGAGCAGTACTTC. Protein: CASSHRGQGSEQYF.

CDR3 sequence: CASRLRYNEKLFF. For the CDR3, the DNA is TGTGCCAGCAGACTTCGTTATAATGAAAAACTGTTTTTT. The chain uses TRBV2 and TRBJ1-4; D gene unclear. CDR3 length: 13 amino acids. CDR1 is SNHLY and CDR2 is FYNNEI in the germline V gene. The germline V and J ends were trimmed by 6 bases and 4 bases, with 9 bases remaining between them.

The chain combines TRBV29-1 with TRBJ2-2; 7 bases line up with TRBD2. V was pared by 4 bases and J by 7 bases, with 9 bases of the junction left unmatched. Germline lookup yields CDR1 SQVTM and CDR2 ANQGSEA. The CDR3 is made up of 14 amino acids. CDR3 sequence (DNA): TGCAGCGTTGGGGCGGGAGCAACGGACGGGGAGCTGTTTTTT. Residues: CSVGAGATDGELFF.

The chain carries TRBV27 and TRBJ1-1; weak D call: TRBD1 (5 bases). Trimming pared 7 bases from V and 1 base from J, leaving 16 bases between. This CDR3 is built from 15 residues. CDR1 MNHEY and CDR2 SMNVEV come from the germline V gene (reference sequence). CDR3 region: CASIGTGGPNTEAFF. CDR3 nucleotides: TGTGCCAGCATCGGGACGGGTGGTCCGAACACTGAAGCTTTCTTT.

The CDR3 sequence is CAISDGQGAQYF. The CDR3 DNA follows: TGTGCCATCAGTGATGGACAGGGGGCGCAGTACTTC. This chain connects TRBV10-3 to TRBJ2-7; TRBD1 matches at 11 bases. The CDR3 is 12 residues long. The V and J ends lost 3 bases and 9 bases, in that order; junction bases with no gene match: 1. Looked up from germline, CDR1 is ENHRY and CDR2 is SYGVKD.